These 31 T cell receptor beta chains were sequenced from one sample in a study of T cell responses to AZD1222 COVID-19 vaccine. Here immunoSEQ multiplex PCR was the method, and the copy in TCRdb shows in-frame clones only, minus some. The sample contains under 150,000 clones, about 92% of which appear only once. The sample was peripheral blood, taken on day 0 of AZD1222 vaccination. Receptor source: an adult in good health.

The chain carries TRBV7-8 and TRBJ2-3; tentatively, D is TRBD1 (7 bases). Trimming cost V 5 bases and J 5 bases, with 14 bases left between them. The germline gives CDR1 SGHVS, CDR2 FQNEAQ. This CDR3 has 14 amino acids. The CDR3 DNA sequence: TGTGCCAGCAGCCCACAGGGGAGGCAAGATACGCAGTATTTT. It yields the protein CASSPQGRQDTQYF.

On this clone itself: Other DNA sequences in this specimen translate into the identical CDR3. The chain links TRBV20-1 to TRBJ1-1; D call uncertain. Trimming removed 1 base at V and 4 bases at J, with 4 bases between. Germline V gene lookup returns CDR1 DFQATT and CDR2 SNEGSKA (reference sequence). CDR3 length: 11 residues. CDR3 in amino acids: CSARVSTEAFF. The DNA of the CDR3 is TGCAGTGCTAGAGTAAGCACTGAAGCTTTCTTT.

The CDR3, as DNA: TGTGCCAGCACCCTGGGACTAGCGGGAGTCACAGATACGCAGTATTTT. Translation: CASTLGLAGVTDTQYF. The rearrangement uses TRBV11-2 and TRBJ2-3; 14 positions match TRBD2. The CDR3 is 16 residues long. Losses at the gene ends were 7 bases for V and 2 bases for J; bases not matched to a gene: 5. Germline-derived CDR1 and CDR2 are SGHAT and FQNNGV.

The rearrangement links TRBV27 to TRBJ2-5; D perhaps matches TRBD2 (6 bases). The germline V gene has CDR1 MNHEY and CDR2 SMNVEV (reference sequence). Deletions cut 3 bases from V and 4 bases from J, with 12 bases between. CDR3 length equals 14 residues. The CDR3 loop is CASSFYGSGETQYF. CDR3 nucleotide sequence: TGTGCCAGCAGTTTTTACGGGAGCGGAGAGACCCAGTACTTC.

The V gene is TRBV28, the J gene TRBJ1-2; D gene uncertain. The CDR3 loop spans 11 amino acids. The V end lost 6 bases, the J end lost 2 bases, and 4 bases lay between the germline ends. The V gene's germline CDR1 is MDHEN and CDR2 SYDVKM. The CDR3, as DNA: TGTGCCAGCAGAAGAAACTATGGCTACACCTTC. Its protein is CASRRNYGYTF.

The rearrangement uses TRBV18 and TRBJ1-5; D unresolved. Per germline, CDR1 KGHSH and CDR2 LQKENI. The V end lost 0 bases, the J end lost 1 base, and 4 bases lay between the germline ends. The CDR3 is 14 amino acids. CDR3 sequence reads: CASSPPNSNQPQHF. The DNA of the CDR3 is TGTGCCAGCTCACCACCGAACAGCAATCAGCCCCAGCATTTT.

In its sample, this clone was seen once. The chain combines TRBV24-1 with TRBJ2-7, with D maybe TRBD2 (6 bases). From germline, CDR1 is KGHDR and CDR2 SFDVKD. V was pared by 2 bases and J by 6 bases, with 16 bases between. The CDR3 consists of 15 residues. CDR3 coding DNA: TGTGCCACCAGTGATTCACGGGACTTCCGTGGCGAGCAGTACTTC. Its protein product is CATSDSRDFRGEQYF.

In this sample, this clone turned up once. The CDR3, as DNA: TGTGCCAGTAGTATTCGGAGTTCGGAGGGTACGCAGTATTTT. Amino acids: CASSIRSSEGTQYF. V usage is TRBV19 and J usage is TRBJ2-3, with D perhaps matching TRBD2 (6 bases). Germline V gene sequence: CDR1 LNHDA, CDR2 SQIVND (reference sequence). This CDR3 has 14 amino acids. V lost 3 bases to trimming and J lost 8 bases, with 15 bases between them.

This clone was observed a few times. V and J are TRBV6-6 and TRBJ2-7, with D possibly being TRBD2 (5 bases). V shed 4 bases and J shed 2 bases, with 15 bases lying between them. Germline-derived CDR1 and CDR2 are MNHNY and SVGAGI (reference sequence). There are 15 residues in the CDR3. CDR3 nucleotides: TGTGCCAGCAGTTCCCCCACGGGGATAACCTACGAGCAGTACTTC. It yields the protein CASSSPTGITYEQYF.

The V call is TRBV7-9, the J call TRBJ1-2; D might be TRBD1 (6 bases). The V gene lost 8 bases and the J gene lost 6 bases, with 19 bases spanning the gap. This CDR3 comprises 14 residues. Per germline, CDR1 SEHNR and CDR2 FQNEAQ (reference sequence). The CDR3 protein is CASGGGTGNHGYTF. CDR3 nucleotide sequence: TGTGCCAGCGGAGGGGGAACGGGGAACCATGGCTACACCTTC.

The count of this clone is one. This chain joins TRBV24-1 and TRBJ2-3; 13 nucleotides line up with TRBD2. Germline CDR1 and CDR2: KGHDR and SFDVKD. This CDR3 has 16 residues. J was trimmed by 12 bases and V by 2 bases; bases with no gene match: 10. CDR3 DNA: TGTGCCACCAGTGATTCGTGGACTAGCGGGAGTGAATTTCAGTATTTT. Its protein product is CATSDSWTSGSEFQYF.

The chain employs TRBV12-5 and TRBJ1-1, with 12 bases identical to TRBD1. Per the germline V gene, CDR1 is LGHNT and CDR2 is FRNRAP. CDR3 length: 16 amino acids. The J segment lost 5 bases and the V segment lost 2 bases, leaving 6 bases of the junction unmatched. Here the CDR3 reads CASGLPGTGGGTEAFF. CDR3 coding DNA: TGTGCTAGTGGTTTGCCCGGGACAGGGGGCGGAACTGAAGCTTTCTTT. Full variable domain (rest looked up from reference TRBV12-5 and TRBJ1-1): DARVTQTPRHKVTEMGQEVTMRCQPILGHNTVFWYRQTMMQGLELLAYFRNRAPLDDSGMPKDRFSAEMPDATLATLKIQPSEPRDSAVYFCASGLPGTGGGTEAFFGQGTRLTVV.

This chain links TRBV4-3 with TRBJ1-3; D is undetermined. Germline loops: CDR1 LGHNA, CDR2 YSLEER. The CDR3 spans 15 residues. V lost 1 base and J 0 bases, leaving 7 bases between the germline ends. CDR3 sequence (DNA): TGCGCCAGCAGCCAAGGACGCATCTCTGGAAACACCATATATTTT. This codes for CASSQGRISGNTIYF.

The chain has TRBV5-6 and TRBJ2-7; 11 positions agree with TRBD1. Germline V CDR1 and CDR2: SGHDT, YYEEEE. The CDR3 runs 16 residues. V shed 0 bases and J 5 bases; nucleotides not matched to a gene: 7. For the CDR3, the DNA is TGTGCCAGCAGCTTGGTGGGGACAGGGGGTTCCGACGAGCAGTACTTC. This encodes CASSLVGTGGSDEQYF. Together with reference TRBV5-6 and TRBJ2-7, the CDR3 gives the full variable domain: DAGVTQSPTHLIKTRGQQVTLRCSPKSGHDTVSWYQQALGQGPQFIFQYYEEEERQRGNFPDRFSGHQFPNYSSELNVNALLLGDSALYLCASSLVGTGGSDEQYFGPGTRLTVT.

The rearrangement uses TRBV3-1 (or the pseudogene TRBV3-2) and TRBJ1-6; unclear D gene. The CDR3 spans 13 residues. The germline V and J ends were trimmed by 1 base and 11 bases, with 9 bases remaining between them. CDR1 and CDR2 (germline): LGHDT, YNNKEL (reference sequence). In DNA form, the CDR3 reads TGTGCCAGCAGCCAAGGGGCCCGAGCACCCCTCCACTTT. It translates to CASSQGARAPLHF.

The chain recombines TRBV5-8 with TRBJ2-1, with 12 bases aligning to TRBD2. The trim removed 3 bases at V and 2 bases at J, leaving 3 bases unmatched. Per germline, CDR1 SGHTS and CDR2 YDEGEE. The CDR3 has 16 amino acids. CDR3 region: CASSSLAGGTYNEQFF. In DNA, the CDR3 is TGTGCCAGCAGCTCCCTAGCGGGAGGGACCTACAATGAGCAGTTCTTC.

V usage is TRBV5-1 and J usage is TRBJ2-7, with 8 positions matching TRBD2. Germline CDR1 is SGHRS and CDR2 is YFSETQ. The V and J ends lost 0 bases and 5 bases, in that order; junction bases with no gene match: 4. This CDR3 has 14 amino acids. The CDR3 DNA sequence: TGCGCCAGCAGCTTGGATAGCGGGACGGACGAGCAGTACTTC. Its protein is CASSLDSGTDEQYF. The full variable domain, rest sourced from reference TRBV5-1 and TRBJ2-7, is KAGVTQTPRYLIKTRGQQVTLSCSPISGHRSVSWYQQTPGQGLQFLFEYFSETQRNKGNFPGRFSGRQFSNSRSEMNVSTLELGDSALYLCASSLDSGTDEQYFGPGTRLTVT.

The rearrangement joins TRBV4-1 to TRBJ2-1; TRBD1 agrees at 8 bases. Germline CDR1 MGHRA, CDR2 YSYEKL. This CDR3 contains 15 residues. V lost 5 bases and J lost 5; bases outside the gene matches: 8. CDR3 coding DNA: TGCGCCAGCAGCTGGGGACAGGACGGTAACAATGAGCAGTTCTTC. The encoded protein is CASSWGQDGNNEQFF.

This chain joins TRBV6-5 and TRBJ1-2; 7 bases map to TRBD1. The CDR3 totals 13 residues. The V gene end was trimmed by 6 bases and the J gene end by 2 bases; junction bases not matched to a gene: 3. Germline values: CDR1 MNHEY, CDR2 SVGAGI. The CDR3 sequence: CASRLRGNYGYTF. The CDR3 DNA reads as TGTGCCAGCAGACTCAGGGGGAACTATGGCTACACCTTC.

The chain recombines TRBV13 with TRBJ1-1; no clear D gene. Trimming pared 2 bases from V and 5 bases from J, leaving 6 bases between. The CDR3 is 12 amino acids. Germline lookup yields CDR1 PRHDT and CDR2 FYEKMQ (reference sequence). The CDR3 DNA reads TGTGCCAGCAGCTTAACCGAGACTGAAGCTTTCTTT. This sequence encodes CASSLTETEAFF.

CDR3: CASSYLRNTEAFF. The DNA of the CDR3 is TGTGCCAGCAGTTACCTCCGGAACACTGAAGCTTTCTTT. The chain is built from TRBV6-2 or TRBV6-3 and TRBJ1-1; D is undetermined. The germline CDR1 and CDR2 sequences are MNHEY and SVGEGT. The CDR3 sequence is 13 residues long. V shed 2 bases and J shed 1 base, with 5 bases lying between them.

The gene calls are TRBV19 and TRBJ1-1, with unresolved D. Germline lookup yields CDR1 LNHDA and CDR2 SQIVND (reference sequence). The CDR3 spans 14 residues. Between the trimmed V and J ends, which lost 8 bases and 1 base, there was a span of 14 bases. The CDR3 reads CASRLSEGNTEAFF. CDR3 in DNA: TGTGCCAGTCGCCTTTCGGAGGGGAACACTGAAGCTTTCTTT.

The chain has TRBV4-1 and TRBJ2-1; 10 nucleotides align to TRBD1. The CDR3 contains 16 residues. The germline CDR1 and CDR2 sequences are MGHRA and YSYEKL. Trimming took 4 bases from V and 9 from J; bases not matched to a gene: 12. The CDR3 DNA follows: TGCGCCAGCAGCCTTTTACCGGGACAGGGGAATAGTGAGCAGTTCTTC. Translated: CASSLLPGQGNSEQFF.

The rearrangement joins TRBV6-5 to TRBJ1-5; tentative D call: TRBD1 (6 bases). Germline V gives CDR1 MNHEY, CDR2 SVGAGI. The CDR3 length is 14 residues. With 6 bases removed from V and 6 bases from J, the gap between germline ends came to 15 bases. The CDR3 spells CASRRGVDLQPQHF. CDR3 sequence (DNA): TGTGCCAGCAGGAGGGGGGTGGACCTTCAGCCCCAGCATTTT.

The sample holds one count of this clone. V and J are TRBV7-9 and TRBJ2-6; D unresolved. Trimming removed 1 base at V and 0 bases at J, with 13 bases between. The CDR3 is made up of 18 amino acids. Germline V gene data show CDR1 as SEHNR and CDR2 as FQNEAQ (reference sequence). CDR3 region: CASSLGAGKSSGANVLTF. In nucleotides, the CDR3 is TGTGCCAGCAGCTTAGGGGCAGGAAAAAGCTCTGGGGCCAACGTCCTGACTTTC.

This clone has just one count. The genes are TRBV4-3 and TRBJ2-7, with 10 bases that match TRBD2. V was clipped by 4 bases and J by 6 bases; unmatched bases: 9. CDR1 and CDR2 (germline): LGHNA, YSLEER. This CDR3 has 15 residues. Here the CDR3 DNA reads TGCGCCAGCAGCCCATCCGGTAGCGGGAGGCGCGAGCAGTACTTC. Translation gives CASSPSGSGRREQYF.

The rearrangement joins TRBV5-1 to TRBJ2-1; no reliable D call. V shed 4 bases and J shed 1 base, with 18 bases lying between them. This CDR3 has 17 residues. Germline V gene lookup returns CDR1 SGHRS and CDR2 YFSETQ. CDR3: CASSTPPGRLSYNEQFF. The CDR3 DNA reads TGCGCCAGCAGCACTCCCCCTGGCCGTTTATCCTACAATGAGCAGTTCTTC.

This chain's CDR3 is CASSQGGSNTIYF. The CDR3 DNA sequence: TGTGCCAGCAGCCAAGGTGGATCTAACACCATATATTTT. The chain recombines TRBV3-1 (or the pseudogene TRBV3-2) with TRBJ1-3; D ambiguous. The V gene lost 1 base and the J gene lost 7 bases, with 8 bases spanning the gap. CDR1 is LGHDT and CDR2 is YNNKEL in the germline V gene (reference sequence). The CDR3 is 13 amino acids.

Here the CDR3 DNA reads TGTGCCAGCACACGGGAGCCAACAGATACGCAGTATTTT. It translates to CASTREPTDTQYF. The chain is built from TRBV6-5 and TRBJ2-3; D might be TRBD2 (6 bases). The CDR3 extends over 13 amino acids. CDR1 is MNHEY, CDR2 SVGAGI, per germline. Trimming removed 7 bases at V and 3 bases at J, with 11 bases between.

This rearrangement joins TRBV18 to TRBJ1-2, with no clear D. The CDR3 consists of 14 residues. The V and J ends lost 1 base and 2 bases respectively, with 8 bases between them. Germline values: CDR1 KGHSH, CDR2 LQKENI. Here the CDR3 DNA reads TGTGCCAGCTCACCACGTCCAGCGAACTATGGCTACACCTTC. Translated: CASSPRPANYGYTF.

The chain recombines TRBV10-3 with TRBJ1-5; TRBD1 might be the D (6 bases). Trimming cost V 4 bases and J 5 bases, with 9 bases left between them. CDR1 is ENHRY, CDR2 SYGVKD, per germline. The CDR3 spans 13 residues. CDR3 in amino acids: CAISADSDQPQHF. In DNA form, the CDR3 reads TGTGCCATCAGTGCGGACAGCGATCAGCCCCAGCATTTT.